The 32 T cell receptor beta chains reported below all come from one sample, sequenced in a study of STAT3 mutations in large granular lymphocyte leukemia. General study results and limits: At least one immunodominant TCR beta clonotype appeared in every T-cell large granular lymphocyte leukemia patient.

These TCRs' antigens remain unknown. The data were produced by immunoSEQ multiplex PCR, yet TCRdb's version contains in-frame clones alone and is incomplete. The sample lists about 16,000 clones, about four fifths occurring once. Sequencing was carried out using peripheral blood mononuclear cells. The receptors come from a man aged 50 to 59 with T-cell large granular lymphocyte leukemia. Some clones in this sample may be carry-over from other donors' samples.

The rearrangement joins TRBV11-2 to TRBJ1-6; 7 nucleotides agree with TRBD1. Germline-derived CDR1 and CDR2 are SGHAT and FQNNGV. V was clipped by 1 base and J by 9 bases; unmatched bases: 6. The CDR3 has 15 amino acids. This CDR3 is CASSLGTGESSPLHF. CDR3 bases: TGTGCCAGCAGCTTAGGTACAGGGGAGAGTTCACCCCTCCACTTT. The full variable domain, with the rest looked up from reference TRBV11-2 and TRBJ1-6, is EAGVAQSPRYKIIEKRQSVAFWCNPISGHATLYWYQQILGQGPKLLIQFQNNGVVDDSQLPKDRFSAERLKGVDSTLKIQPAKLEDSAVYLCASSLGTGESSPLHFGNGTRLTVT.

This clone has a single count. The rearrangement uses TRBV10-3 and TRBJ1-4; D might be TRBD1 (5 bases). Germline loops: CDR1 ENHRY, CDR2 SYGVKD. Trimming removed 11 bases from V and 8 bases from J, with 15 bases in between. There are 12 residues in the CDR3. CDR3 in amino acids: CAWAQGKEKLFF. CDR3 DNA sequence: TGTGCCTGGGCGCAGGGTAAGGAAAAACTGTTTTTT.

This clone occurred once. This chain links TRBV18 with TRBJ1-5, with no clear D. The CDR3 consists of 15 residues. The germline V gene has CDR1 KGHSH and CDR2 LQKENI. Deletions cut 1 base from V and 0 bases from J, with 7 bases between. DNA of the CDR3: TGTGCCAGCTCACCACGCCAGTCTAGCAATCAGCCCCAGCATTTT. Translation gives CASSPRQSSNQPQHF.

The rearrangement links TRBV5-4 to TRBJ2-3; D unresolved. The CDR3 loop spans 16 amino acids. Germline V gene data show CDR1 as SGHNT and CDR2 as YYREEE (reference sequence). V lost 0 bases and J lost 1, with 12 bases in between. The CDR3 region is CASSLGGGVGTDTQYF. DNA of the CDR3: TGTGCCAGCAGCTTGGGCGGTGGGGTCGGCACAGATACGCAGTATTTT.

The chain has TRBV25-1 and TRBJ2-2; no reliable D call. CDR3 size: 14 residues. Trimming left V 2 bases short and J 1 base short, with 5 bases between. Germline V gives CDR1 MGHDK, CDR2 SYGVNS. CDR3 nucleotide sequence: TGTGCCAGCAGTGAAGGCGGGAACACCGGGGAGCTGTTTTTT. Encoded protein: CASSEGGNTGELFF.

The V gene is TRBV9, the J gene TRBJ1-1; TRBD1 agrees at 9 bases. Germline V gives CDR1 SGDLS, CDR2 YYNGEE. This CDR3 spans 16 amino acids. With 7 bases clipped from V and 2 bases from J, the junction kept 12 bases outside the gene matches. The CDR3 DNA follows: TGTGCCAGCGGCCGGACAGGGGCCCCTCTTAACACTGAAGCTTTCTTT. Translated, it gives CASGRTGAPLNTEAFF.

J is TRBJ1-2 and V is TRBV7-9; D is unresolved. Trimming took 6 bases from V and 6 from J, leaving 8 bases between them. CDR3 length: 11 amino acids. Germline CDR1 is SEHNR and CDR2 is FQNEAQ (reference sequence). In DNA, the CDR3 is TGTGCCAGCAGTCAGCGAAATGGCTACACCTTC. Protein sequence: CASSQRNGYTF.

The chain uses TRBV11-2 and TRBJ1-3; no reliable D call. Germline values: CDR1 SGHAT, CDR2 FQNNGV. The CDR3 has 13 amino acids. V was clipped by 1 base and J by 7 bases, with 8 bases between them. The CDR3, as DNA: TGTGCCAGCAGCTTAGGGACGGGCAACACCATATATTTT. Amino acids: CASSLGTGNTIYF.

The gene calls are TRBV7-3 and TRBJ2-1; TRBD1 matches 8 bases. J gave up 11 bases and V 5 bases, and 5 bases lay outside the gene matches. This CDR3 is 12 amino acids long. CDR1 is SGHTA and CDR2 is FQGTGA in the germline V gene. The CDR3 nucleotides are TGTGCCAGCAGCCCCACAGGGGGTAAGCAGTTCTTC. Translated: CASSPTGGKQFF.

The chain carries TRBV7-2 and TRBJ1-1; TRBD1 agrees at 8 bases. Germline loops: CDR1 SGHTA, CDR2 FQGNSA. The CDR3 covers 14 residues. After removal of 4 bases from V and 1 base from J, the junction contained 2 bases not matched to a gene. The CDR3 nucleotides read TGTGCCAGCAGCTCAACAGGGGGGAACACTGAAGCTTTCTTT. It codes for CASSSTGGNTEAFF.

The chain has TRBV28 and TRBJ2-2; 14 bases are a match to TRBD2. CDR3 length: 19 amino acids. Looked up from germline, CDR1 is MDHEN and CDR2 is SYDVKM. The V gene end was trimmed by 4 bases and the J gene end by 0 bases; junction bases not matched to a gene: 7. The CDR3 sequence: CASSSGLAGALANTGELFF. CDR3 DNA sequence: TGTGCCAGCAGTTCGGGACTAGCGGGGGCCCTAGCGAACACCGGGGAGCTGTTTTTT.

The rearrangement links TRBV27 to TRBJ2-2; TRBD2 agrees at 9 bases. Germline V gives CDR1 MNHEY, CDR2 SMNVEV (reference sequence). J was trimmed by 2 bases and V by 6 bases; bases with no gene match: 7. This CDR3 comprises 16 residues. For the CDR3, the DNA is TGTGCCAGCAGAAACCCTAGCGGGGTTAACACCGGGGAGCTGTTTTTT. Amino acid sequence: CASRNPSGVNTGELFF.

CDR3 sequence reads: CASSEGEGADTQYF. The CDR3 DNA sequence: TGTGCCAGCAGTGAAGGGGAGGGGGCGGATACGCAGTATTTT. The chain joins TRBV6-1 to TRBJ2-3, with D perhaps given as TRBD1 or TRBD2 (7 bases each). The germline V gene has CDR1 MNHNS and CDR2 SASEGT. The CDR3 runs 14 residues. The ends were cut back, 1 base at V and 6 bases at J, with 11 bases in the middle.

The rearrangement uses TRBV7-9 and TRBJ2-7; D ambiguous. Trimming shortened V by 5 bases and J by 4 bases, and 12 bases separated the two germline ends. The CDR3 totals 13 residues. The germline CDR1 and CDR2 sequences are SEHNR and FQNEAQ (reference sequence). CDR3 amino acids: CASSVGSWYEQYF. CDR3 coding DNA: TGTGCCAGCAGCGTGGGATCCTGGTACGAGCAGTACTTC. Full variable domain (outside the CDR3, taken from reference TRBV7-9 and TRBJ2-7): DTGVSQNPRHKITKRGQNVTFRCDPISEHNRLYWYRQTLGQGPEFLTYFQNEAQLEKSRLLSDRFSAERPKGSFSTLEIQRTEQGDSAMYLCASSVGSWYEQYFGPGTRLTVT.

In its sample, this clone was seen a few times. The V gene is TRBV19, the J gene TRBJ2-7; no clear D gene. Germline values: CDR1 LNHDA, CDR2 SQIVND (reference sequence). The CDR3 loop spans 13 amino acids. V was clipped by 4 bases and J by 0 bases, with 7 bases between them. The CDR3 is CASSTASSYEQYF. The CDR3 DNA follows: TGTGCCAGTAGTACAGCGAGCTCCTACGAGCAGTACTTC.

CDR3 coding DNA: TGTGCCAGCAGCTTAGAACGGACGACTGAAGCTTTCTTT. Amino acid sequence: CASSLERTTEAFF. The chain links TRBV7-2 to TRBJ1-1; no firm D call. This CDR3 comprises 13 residues. The ends were cut back, 1 base at V and 5 bases at J, with 8 bases in the middle. Germline V gives CDR1 SGHTA, CDR2 FQGNSA.

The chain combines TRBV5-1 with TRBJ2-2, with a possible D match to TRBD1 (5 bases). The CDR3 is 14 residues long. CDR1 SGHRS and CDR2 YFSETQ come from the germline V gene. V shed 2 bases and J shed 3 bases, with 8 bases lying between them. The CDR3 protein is CASSLLGDTGELFF. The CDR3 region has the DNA TGCGCCAGCAGCTTATTAGGGGACACCGGGGAGCTGTTTTTT.

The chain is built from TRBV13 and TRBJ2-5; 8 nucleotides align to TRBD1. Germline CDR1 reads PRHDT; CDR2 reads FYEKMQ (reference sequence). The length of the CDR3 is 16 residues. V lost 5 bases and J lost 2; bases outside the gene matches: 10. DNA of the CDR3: TGTGCCAGCAGCGGCCCCCGGACAGGGCGGCAAGAGACCCAGTACTTC. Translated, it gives CASSGPRTGRQETQYF.

The CDR3 DNA is TGTGCCAGCAGCTTAGACGGACAGGGCGGCTATGGCTACACCTTC. Residues: CASSLDGQGGYGYTF. V is TRBV5-6 and J is TRBJ1-2; 8 positions agree with TRBD1. The CDR3 spans 15 residues. Germline V gene data show CDR1 as SGHDT and CDR2 as YYEEEE. Trimming cost V 2 bases and J 4 bases; bases outside gene matches: 7.

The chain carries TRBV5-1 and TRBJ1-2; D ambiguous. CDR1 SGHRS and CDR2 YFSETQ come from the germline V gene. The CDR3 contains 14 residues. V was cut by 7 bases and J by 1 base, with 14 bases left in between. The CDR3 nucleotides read TGCGCCAGCGGCCTTTCCACCTATAACTATGGCTACACCTTC. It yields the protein CASGLSTYNYGYTF.

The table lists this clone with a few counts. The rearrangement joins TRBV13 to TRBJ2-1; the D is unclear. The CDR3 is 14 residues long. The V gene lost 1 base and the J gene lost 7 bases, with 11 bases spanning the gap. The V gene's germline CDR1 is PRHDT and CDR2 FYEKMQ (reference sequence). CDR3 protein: CASSLEGEVNEQFF. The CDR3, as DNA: TGTGCCAGCAGCTTAGAGGGCGAGGTTAATGAGCAGTTCTTC.

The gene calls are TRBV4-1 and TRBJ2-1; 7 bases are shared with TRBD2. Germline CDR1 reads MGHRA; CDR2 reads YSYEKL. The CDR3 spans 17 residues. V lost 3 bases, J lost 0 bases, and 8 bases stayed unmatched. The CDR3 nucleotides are TGCGCCAGCAGCCAGATTAGCGGGCCGAGCTCCTACAATGAGCAGTTCTTC. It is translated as CASSQISGPSSYNEQFF.

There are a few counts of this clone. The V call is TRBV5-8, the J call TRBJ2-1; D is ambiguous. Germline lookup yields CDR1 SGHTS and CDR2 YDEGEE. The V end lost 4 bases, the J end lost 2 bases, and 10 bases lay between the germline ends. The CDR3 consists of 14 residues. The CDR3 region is CASSGVGAYNEQFF. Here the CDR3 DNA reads TGTGCCAGCAGCGGGGTGGGCGCCTACAATGAGCAGTTCTTC.

The CDR3 is CASSPLTDGYTF. CDR3 in DNA: TGCGCCAGCAGCCCTTTGACAGATGGCTACACCTTC. The V gene is TRBV5-1, the J gene TRBJ1-2; D is perhaps TRBD1 (5 bases). CDR3 length: 12 amino acids. Germline V lookup: CDR1 SGHRS, CDR2 YFSETQ. Trimming took off 4 bases at V and 6 bases at J, with 10 bases between the two ends.

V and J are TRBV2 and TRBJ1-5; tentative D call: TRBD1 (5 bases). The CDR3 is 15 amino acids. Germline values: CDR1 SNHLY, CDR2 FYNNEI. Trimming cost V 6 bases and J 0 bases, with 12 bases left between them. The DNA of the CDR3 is TGTGCCAGCAGGGGACCACTCTATAGCAATCAGCCCCAGCATTTT. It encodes CASRGPLYSNQPQHF. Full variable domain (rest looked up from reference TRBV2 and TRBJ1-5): EPEVTQTPSHQVTQMGQEVILRCVPISNHLYFYWYRQILGQKVEFLVSFYNNEISEKSEIFDDQFSVERPDGSNFTLKIRSTKLEDSAMYFCASRGPLYSNQPQHFGDGTRLSIL.

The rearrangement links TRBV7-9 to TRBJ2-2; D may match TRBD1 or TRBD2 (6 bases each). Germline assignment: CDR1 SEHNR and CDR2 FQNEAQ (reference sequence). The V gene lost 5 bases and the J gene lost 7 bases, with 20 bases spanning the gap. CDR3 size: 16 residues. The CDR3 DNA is TGTGCCAGCAGCCCCCTGACGGGGGCCCACCACGGGGAGCTGTTTTTT. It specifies CASSPLTGAHHGELFF.

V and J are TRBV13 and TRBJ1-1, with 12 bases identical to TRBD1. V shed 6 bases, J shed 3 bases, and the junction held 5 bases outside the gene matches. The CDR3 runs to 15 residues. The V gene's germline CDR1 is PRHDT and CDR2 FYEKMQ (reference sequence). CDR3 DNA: TGTGCCAGCAGGCCGGGACAGGGGGCTCACACTGAAGCTTTCTTT. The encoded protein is CASRPGQGAHTEAFF.

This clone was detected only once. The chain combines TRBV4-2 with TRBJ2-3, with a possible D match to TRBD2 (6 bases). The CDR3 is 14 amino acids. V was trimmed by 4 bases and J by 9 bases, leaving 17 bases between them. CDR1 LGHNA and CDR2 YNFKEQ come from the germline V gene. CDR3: CASSPSGERDTQYF. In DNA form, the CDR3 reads TGTGCCAGCAGCCCTTCGGGAGAACGAGACACGCAGTATTTT.

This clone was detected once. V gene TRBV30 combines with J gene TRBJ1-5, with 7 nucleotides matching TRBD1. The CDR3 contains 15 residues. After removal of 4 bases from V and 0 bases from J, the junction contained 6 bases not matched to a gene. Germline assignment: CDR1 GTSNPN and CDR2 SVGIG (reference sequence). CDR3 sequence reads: CAWTQQGISNQPQHF. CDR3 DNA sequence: TGTGCCTGGACTCAACAGGGGATTAGCAATCAGCCCCAGCATTTT. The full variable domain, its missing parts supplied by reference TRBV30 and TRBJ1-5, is SQTIHQWPATLVQPVGSPLSLECTVEGTSNPNLYWYRQAAGRGLQLLFYSVGIGQISSEVPQNLSASRPQDRQFILSSKKLLLSDSGFYLCAWTQQGISNQPQHFGDGTRLSIL.

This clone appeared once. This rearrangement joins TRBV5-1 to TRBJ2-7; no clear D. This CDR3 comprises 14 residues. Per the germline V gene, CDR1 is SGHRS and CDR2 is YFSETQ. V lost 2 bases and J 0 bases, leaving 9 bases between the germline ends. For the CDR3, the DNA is TGCGCCAGCAGCTTCGATCCGAGCTCCTACGAGCAGTACTTC. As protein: CASSFDPSSYEQYF.

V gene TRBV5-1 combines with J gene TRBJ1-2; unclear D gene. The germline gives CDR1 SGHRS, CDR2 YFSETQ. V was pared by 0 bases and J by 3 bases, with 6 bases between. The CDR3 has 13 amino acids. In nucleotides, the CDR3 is TGCGCCAGCAGCTTGGGGGGTCACTATGGCTACACCTTC. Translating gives CASSLGGHYGYTF. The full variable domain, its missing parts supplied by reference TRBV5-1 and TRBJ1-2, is KAGVTQTPRYLIKTRGQQVTLSCSPISGHRSVSWYQQTPGQGLQFLFEYFSETQRNKGNFPGRFSGRQFSNSRSEMNVSTLELGDSALYLCASSLGGHYGYTFGSGTRLTVV.

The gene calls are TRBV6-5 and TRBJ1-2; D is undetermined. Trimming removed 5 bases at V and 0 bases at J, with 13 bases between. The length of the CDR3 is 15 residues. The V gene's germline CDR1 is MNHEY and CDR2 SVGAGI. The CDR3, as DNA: TGTGCCAGCAGTCTGGAGCCAGCCTCTAACTATGGCTACACCTTC. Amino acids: CASSLEPASNYGYTF.